This T cell receptor beta chain was documented in a study of blood T cell repertoires in COVID-19. Whole-study context: Nucleic acid was either cDNA or gDNA, and it came from T cells, B-cell-depleted T cells, or PBMCs.

Measured with immunoSEQ multiplex PCR; TCRdb has only the in-frame clones, and not every one. The sample shows about 220,000 clones, approximately 85% of them seen only once. V was clipped by 7 bases and J by 8 bases; unmatched bases: 15. Germline CDR1 and CDR2: MDHEN and SYDVKM. The CDR3 extends over 16 amino acids. The sequenced material came from peripheral blood. The TCR sequence derives from a man aged 50 to 60 who had recovered from COVID-19. V is TRBV28 and J is TRBJ2-1; TRBD1 agrees at 9 bases. The chain's CDR3 is CASTAVGGTGSYEQFF. CDR3 DNA sequence: TGTGCCAGCACCGCGGTCGGTGGGACAGGGAGTTATGAGCAGTTCTTC.